This T cell receptor (beta chain) originates from a study of blood T cell repertoires in COVID-19. Sequencing used immunoSEQ multiplex PCR; TCRdb keeps in-frame clones, though not all of them. The data contain around 150,000 clones, roughly 80% of them seen just once; the ten biggest clones take up approximately 11%. Recovered Cohort 3 donors showed two negative PCRs, clearance, or symptom resolution. Germline-derived CDR1 and CDR2 are LGHDT and YNNKEL (reference sequence). The CDR3 covers 12 residues. A note on this clone: One end of the junction does not line up with germline, which may come from a read error.

The source is a man aged 45-65 years who had recovered from COVID-19. The chain uses TRBV3-1 (or the pseudogene TRBV3-2) and TRBJ1-6; D is ambiguous. Sequencing was done on a sample of PBMCs or T cells enriched from blood (not recorded which). CDR3 DNA: TGTGCCACCAGCAAGGGAGATTCACCCCTCCACTTT. It specifies CATSKGDSPLHF.